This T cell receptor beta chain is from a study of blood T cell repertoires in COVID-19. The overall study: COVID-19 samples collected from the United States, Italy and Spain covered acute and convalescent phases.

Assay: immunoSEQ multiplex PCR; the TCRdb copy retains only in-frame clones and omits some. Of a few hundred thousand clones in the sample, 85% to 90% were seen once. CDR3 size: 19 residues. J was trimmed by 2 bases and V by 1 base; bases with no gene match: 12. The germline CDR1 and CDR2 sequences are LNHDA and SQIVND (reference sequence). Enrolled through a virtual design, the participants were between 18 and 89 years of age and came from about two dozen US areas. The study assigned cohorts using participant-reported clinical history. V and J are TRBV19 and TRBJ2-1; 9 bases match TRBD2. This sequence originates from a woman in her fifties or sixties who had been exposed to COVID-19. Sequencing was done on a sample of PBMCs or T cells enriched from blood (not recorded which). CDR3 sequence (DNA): TGTGCCAGTAGTATAGCCCAAAAACCCTCTAGCGGGACCTACAATGAGCAGTTCTTC. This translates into CASSIAQKPSSGTYNEQFF.